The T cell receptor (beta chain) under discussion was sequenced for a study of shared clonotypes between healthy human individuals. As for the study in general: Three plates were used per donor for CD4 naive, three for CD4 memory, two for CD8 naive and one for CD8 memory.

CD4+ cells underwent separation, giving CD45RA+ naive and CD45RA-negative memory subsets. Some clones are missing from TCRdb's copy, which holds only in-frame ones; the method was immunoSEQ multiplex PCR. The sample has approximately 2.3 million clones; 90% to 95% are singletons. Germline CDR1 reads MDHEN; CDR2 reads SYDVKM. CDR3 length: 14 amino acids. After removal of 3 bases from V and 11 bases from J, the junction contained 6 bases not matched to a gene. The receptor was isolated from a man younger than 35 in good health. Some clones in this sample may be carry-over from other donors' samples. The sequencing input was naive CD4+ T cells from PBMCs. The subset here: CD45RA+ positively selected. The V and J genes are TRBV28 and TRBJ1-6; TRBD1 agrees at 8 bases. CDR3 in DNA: TGTGCCAGCAGTTTTTACAGGGGGGTGGCACCCCTCCACTTT. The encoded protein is CASSFYRGVAPLHF. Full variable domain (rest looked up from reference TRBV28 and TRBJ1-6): DVKVTQSSRYLVKRTGEKVFLECVQDMDHENMFWYRQDPGLGLRLIYFSYDVKMKEKGDIPEGYSVSREKKERFSLILESASTNQTSMYLCASSFYRGVAPLHFGNGTRLTVT.